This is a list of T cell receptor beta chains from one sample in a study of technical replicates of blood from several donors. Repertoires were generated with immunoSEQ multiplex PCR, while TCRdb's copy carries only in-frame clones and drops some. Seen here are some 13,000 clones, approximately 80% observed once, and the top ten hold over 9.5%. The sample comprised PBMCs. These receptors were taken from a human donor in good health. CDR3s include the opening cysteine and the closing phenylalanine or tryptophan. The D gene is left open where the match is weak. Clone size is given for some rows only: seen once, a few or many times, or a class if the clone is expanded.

CDR3nt: TGTGCCAGCAGCTTACTTCGGGGACTAGCGGGAGGGGACAATGAGCAGTTCTTC
CDR3aa: CASSLLRGLAGGDNEQFF
v_gene: TRBV7-8
j_gene: TRBJ2-1
d_gene: TRBD2
abundance: .

CDR3nt: TGTGCCAGCAGTGATATCCCCGGGACAGGGGTACCCTATGGCTACACCTTC
CDR3aa: CASSDIPGTGVPYGYTF
v_gene: TRBV6-1
j_gene: TRBJ1-2
d_gene: TRBD1
abundance: .

CDR3nt: TGTGCCAGCAGGGACACAGCTTCCAGCTACACCTTC
CDR3aa: CASRDTASSYTF
v_gene: TRBV6-1
j_gene: TRBJ1-2
d_gene: .
abundance: .

CDR3nt: TGTGCCAGCAGTTACTCCTCAGGGGCCCTAAATGAAAAACTGTTTTTT
CDR3aa: CASSYSSGALNEKLFF
v_gene: TRBV6-5
j_gene: TRBJ1-4
d_gene: .
abundance: once

CDR3nt: TGTGCCAGCAGCCCACAGGGCGTATCCTACAATGAGCAGTTCTTC
CDR3aa: CASSPQGVSYNEQFF
v_gene: TRBV11-2
j_gene: TRBJ2-1
d_gene: .
abundance: .

CDR3nt: TGTGCCAGCAGTGAAGCGGCGGTTAATGAAAAACTGTTTTTT
CDR3aa: CASSEAAVNEKLFF
v_gene: TRBV6-1
j_gene: TRBJ1-4
d_gene: .
abundance: once

CDR3nt: TGTGCCAGCAGCCCTCGGCAGACTTTCTACGAGCAGTACTTC
CDR3aa: CASSPRQTFYEQYF
v_gene: TRBV27
j_gene: TRBJ2-7
d_gene: .
abundance: .

CDR3nt: TGTGCCAGCAGGGGGGGACTAGGACCTCTCGAGCAGTACTTC
CDR3aa: CASRGGLGPLEQYF
v_gene: TRBV6-5
j_gene: TRBJ2-7
d_gene: TRBD2
abundance: .

CDR3nt: TGTGCCATCAGGGGGGCAGGTTACGAGCAGTACTTC
CDR3aa: CAIRGAGYEQYF
v_gene: TRBV10-3
j_gene: TRBJ2-7
d_gene: .
abundance: .

CDR3nt: TGCGCCAGCAGTCGGGACAGCCGGGGTGAAAAACTGTTTTTT
CDR3aa: CASSRDSRGEKLFF
v_gene: TRBV10-2
j_gene: TRBJ1-4
d_gene: TRBD1
abundance: .

CDR3nt: TGTGCCAGCAGCCAGATAGCGTTTAGCTCCTACAATGAGCAGTTCTTC
CDR3aa: CASSQIAFSSYNEQFF
v_gene: TRBV27
j_gene: TRBJ2-1
d_gene: .
abundance: .

CDR3nt: TGTGCCAGCAGCTTAGCACGGGACAGCGGAGTCTACGAGCAGTACTTC
CDR3aa: CASSLARDSGVYEQYF
v_gene: TRBV11-3
j_gene: TRBJ2-7
d_gene: TRBD1
abundance: .

CDR3nt: TGTGCCAGCAGTTTATGGGGTGGGGGCTCTTACGAGCAGTACTTC
CDR3aa: CASSLWGGGSYEQYF
v_gene: TRBV27
j_gene: TRBJ2-7
d_gene: .
abundance: .

CDR3nt: TGTGCCAGCTCACCACCGGTCAGTGGACTAGCCGGGAATGAGCAGTTCTTC
CDR3aa: CASSPPVSGLAGNEQFF
v_gene: TRBV18
j_gene: TRBJ2-1
d_gene: TRBD2
abundance: few

CDR3nt: TGCAGCGTTGTAGCGGGAGTAGGGACCCAGTACTTC
CDR3aa: CSVVAGVGTQYF
v_gene: TRBV29-1
j_gene: TRBJ2-5
d_gene: TRBD2
abundance: .

CDR3nt: TGTGCCAGCAGCTGCGTCCGGGACAGGGCCCTAGAGAGCACAGATACGCAGTATTTT
CDR3aa: CASSCVRDRALESTDTQYF
v_gene: TRBV7-3
j_gene: TRBJ2-3
d_gene: TRBD1
abundance: .

CDR3nt: TGTGCCAGCAGTAGACAGGAAAATCAGCCCCAGCATTTT
CDR3aa: CASSRQENQPQHF
v_gene: TRBV7-9
j_gene: TRBJ1-5
d_gene: .
abundance: .

CDR3nt: TGTGCCAGCTCACCACGGGAGGGGGGGAACACTGAAGCTTTCTTT
CDR3aa: CASSPREGGNTEAFF
v_gene: TRBV18
j_gene: TRBJ1-1
d_gene: .
abundance: .

CDR3nt: TGCGCCAGCAGCTTCGACGCGGAAGGGGTAGGCTACACCTTC
CDR3aa: CASSFDAEGVGYTF
v_gene: TRBV5-1
j_gene: TRBJ1-2
d_gene: .
abundance: .

CDR3nt: TGTGCCAGCAGAACCGGGACAGGGGTAGAGACCCAGTACTTC
CDR3aa: CASRTGTGVETQYF
v_gene: TRBV13
j_gene: TRBJ2-5
d_gene: TRBD1
abundance: .

CDR3nt: TGTGCCAGCAGGGAGACTAGCGTAGGAGAGACCCAGTACTTC
CDR3aa: CASRETSVGETQYF
v_gene: TRBV13
j_gene: TRBJ2-5
d_gene: TRBD2
abundance: .

CDR3nt: TGCGCCAGCAGCTCCCAGGGGGACTATGGCTACACCTTC
CDR3aa: CASSSQGDYGYTF
v_gene: TRBV5-1
j_gene: TRBJ1-2
d_gene: TRBD1
abundance: few

CDR3nt: TGTGCCAGCAGCTCGAGTCTAGCCAAAAACATTCAGTACTTC
CDR3aa: CASSSSLAKNIQYF
v_gene: TRBV7-3
j_gene: TRBJ2-4
d_gene: .
abundance: .

CDR3nt: TGCAGCGTAACTAGCGGGATTTACGAGCAGTACTTC
CDR3aa: CSVTSGIYEQYF
v_gene: TRBV29-1
j_gene: TRBJ2-7
d_gene: TRBD2
abundance: .

CDR3nt: TGTGCCAGCAGACCAGGGGCTACCTACAATGAGCAGTTCTTC
CDR3aa: CASRPGATYNEQFF
v_gene: TRBV27
j_gene: TRBJ2-1
d_gene: .
abundance: .

CDR3nt: TGTGCCAGCAGGCCTAGCGGGAAAGAGACCCAGTACTTC
CDR3aa: CASRPSGKETQYF
v_gene: TRBV7-9
j_gene: TRBJ2-5
d_gene: TRBD2
abundance: .

CDR3nt: TGCGCCAGCAGGTATGGGGACAACGAGAACACTGAAGCTTTCTTT
CDR3aa: CASRYGDNENTEAFF
v_gene: TRBV5-1
j_gene: TRBJ1-1
d_gene: .
abundance: .

CDR3nt: TGTGCCAGCTCACCACTGGGACTACCCAAGGAAAAACTGTTTTTT
CDR3aa: CASSPLGLPKEKLFF
v_gene: TRBV18
j_gene: TRBJ1-4
d_gene: .
abundance: .

CDR3nt: TGTGCCAGCAGACGACTAGCGGGAACGACAGATACGCAGTATTTT
CDR3aa: CASRRLAGTTDTQYF
v_gene: TRBV6-4
j_gene: TRBJ2-3
d_gene: TRBD2
abundance: .

CDR3nt: TGTGCCTGGAGTTTTCGGACAGGCTTCAATCAGCCCCAGCATTTT
CDR3aa: CAWSFRTGFNQPQHF
v_gene: TRBV30
j_gene: TRBJ1-5
d_gene: TRBD1
abundance: .

CDR3nt: TGTGCCTGTGCCCTGGCGGGGGATCAGCCCCAGCATTTT
CDR3aa: CACALAGDQPQHF
v_gene: TRBV30
j_gene: TRBJ1-5
d_gene: .
abundance: .

CDR3nt: TGTGCCAGCTCACCCCGCTCTAGCGGGAGCACGAGCTCCTACAATGAGCAGTTCTTC
CDR3aa: CASSPRSSGSTSSYNEQFF
v_gene: TRBV18
j_gene: TRBJ2-1
d_gene: TRBD2
abundance: .

CDR3nt: TGTGCCACCAGCAGAAGCCCCAGGTGGCGCGCCCCCTACGAGCAGTACTTC
CDR3aa: CATSRSPRWRAPYEQYF
v_gene: TRBV15
j_gene: TRBJ2-7
d_gene: .
abundance: .

CDR3nt: TGTGCCAGCAGCGCCGGGGCGACAGGGGACGCCGATGGCTACACCTTC
CDR3aa: CASSAGATGDADGYTF
v_gene: TRBV9
j_gene: TRBJ1-2
d_gene: TRBD1
abundance: .

CDR3nt: TGTGCCAGCAGCGTAGCTACAGAAGCGGGCACCGGGGAGCTGTTTTTT
CDR3aa: CASSVATEAGTGELFF
v_gene: TRBV9
j_gene: TRBJ2-2
d_gene: .
abundance: .